Given below is one T cell receptor beta chain in context. What it binds is unknown. Collection of a roughly 2.4 ml blood sample took place per donor. The entry originates in a study of monozygotic twins with inflammatory bowel disease. Overall study results and limits: Possibly because of limited power, concordant and discordant twins showed no difference in repertoire similarity.

The CDR3 covers 15 residues. Germline V CDR1 and CDR2: SGHNT, YYREEE (reference sequence). Template switching introduced UMIs that contain a 6-nucleotide sample barcode. TCRdb re-called the 5' RACE reads and gives one entry per CDR3 protein, without DNA. The sample's table shows 300,000 to 450,000 distinct CDR3 sequences. The chain combines TRBV5-4 with TRBJ2-2; the D call of TRBD1 rests on TCRdb alone, since no DNA is present to check it. Sequenced sample: blood. The TCR was taken from a human donor with ulcerative colitis or Crohn's disease, or a healthy co-twin of an affected twin (not recorded which). CDR3 region: CASSLRGADTGELFF.